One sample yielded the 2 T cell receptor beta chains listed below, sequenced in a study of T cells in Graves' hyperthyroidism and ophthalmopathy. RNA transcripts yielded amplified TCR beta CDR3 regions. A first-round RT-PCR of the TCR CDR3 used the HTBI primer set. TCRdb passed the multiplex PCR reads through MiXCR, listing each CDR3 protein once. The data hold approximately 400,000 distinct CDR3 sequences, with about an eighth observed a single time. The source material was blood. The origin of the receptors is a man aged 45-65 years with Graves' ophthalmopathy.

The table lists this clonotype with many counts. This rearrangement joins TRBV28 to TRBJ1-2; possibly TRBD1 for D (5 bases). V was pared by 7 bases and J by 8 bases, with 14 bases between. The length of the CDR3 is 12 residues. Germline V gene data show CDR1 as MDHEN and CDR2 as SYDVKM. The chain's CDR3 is CASTPPGSGYTF. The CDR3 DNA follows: TGTGCCAGCACCCCCCCAGGGTCCGGCTACACCTTC.

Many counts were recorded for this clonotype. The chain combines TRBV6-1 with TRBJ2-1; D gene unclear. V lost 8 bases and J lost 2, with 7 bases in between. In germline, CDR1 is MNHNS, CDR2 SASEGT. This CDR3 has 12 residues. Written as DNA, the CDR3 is TGTGCCAGCCTTAGGGCCTACAATGAGCAGTTCTTC. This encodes CASLRAYNEQFF.